One sample yielded the 32 T cell receptor beta chains listed below, sequenced in a study of spatial heterogeneity in lung cancer. Time point given: sample taken at primary tumor resection. Unsorted whole RNA from tumor, nontumor lung or frozen PBMC underwent sequencing. TCRdb processed the 5' RACE reads anew with MiXCR; each CDR3 protein has one entry. This repertoire shows 25,000 or so distinct CDR3 sequences, about 5.1% found once; its top ten account for under 6.5%. The input for sequencing was PBMCs, taken at surgery. Receptors originate from a male donor with early-stage non-small cell lung cancer.

At least ten counts were recorded for this clonotype. This chain joins TRBV4-1 and TRBJ1-1, with D possibly TRBD1 on 6 matching bases. Trimming cost V 0 bases and J 1 base, with 9 bases left between them. The germline V gene has CDR1 MGHRA and CDR2 YSYEKL. This CDR3 is built from 15 residues. The CDR3, as DNA: TGCGCCAGCAGCCAAGATCCACAGGGGAACACTGAAGCTTTCTTT. It codes for CASSQDPQGNTEAFF.

The chain recombines TRBV5-1 with TRBJ1-1; D is unclear. The germline V gene encodes CDR1 SGHRS and CDR2 YFSETQ. CDR3 length: 15 residues. Trimming removed 0 bases from V and 5 bases from J, with 14 bases in between. The CDR3 loop is CASSLGAGEGTEAFF. The CDR3 bases are TGCGCCAGCAGCTTGGGGGCAGGAGAAGGGACTGAAGCTTTCTTT.

This clonotype was seen repeatedly, ten times or more. The chain uses TRBV9 and TRBJ2-3; D is unclear. V was cut by 3 bases and J by 0 bases, with 11 bases left in between. The CDR3 is 15 amino acids. Germline loops: CDR1 SGDLS, CDR2 YYNGEE. CDR3 DNA: TGTGCCAGCAGCGATACAATCGGGAGCACAGATACGCAGTATTTT. The encoded protein is CASSDTIGSTDTQYF.

This clonotype was observed at least ten times. The gene calls are TRBV18 and TRBJ2-7, with no clear D. This CDR3 comprises 14 residues. Germline V gene lookup returns CDR1 KGHSH and CDR2 LQKENI. The germline V and J ends were trimmed by 1 base and 4 bases, with 11 bases remaining between them. DNA for the CDR3: TGTGCCAGCTCACCACATCCCCGAGAGTACGAGCAGTACTTC. It codes for CASSPHPREYEQYF.

This clonotype has ten or more counts. For the CDR3, the DNA is TGTGCCACCAGTGACGGGGGCTCTGGGGCCAACGTCCTGACTTTC. It codes for CATSDGGSGANVLTF. V and J are TRBV24-1 and TRBJ2-6, with a tentative D call TRBD2 (6 bases). With 4 bases removed from V and 0 bases from J, the gap between germline ends came to 6 bases. Germline V CDR1 and CDR2: KGHDR, SFDVKD. The CDR3 has 15 residues.

This clonotype was recorded many times. This rearrangement joins TRBV5-1 to TRBJ2-7, with TRBD1 as a possible D gene (6 bases). The CDR3 runs 13 residues. Germline loops: CDR1 SGHRS, CDR2 YFSETQ. V was shortened by 4 bases and J by 3 bases, with 11 bases between the two germline ends. CDR3 nucleotide sequence: TGCGCCAGCAGCGCCAGACAGGACTACGAGCAGTACTTC. This sequence encodes CASSARQDYEQYF.

This clonotype was seen ten or more times. The rearrangement joins TRBV7-9 to TRBJ2-7; possibly TRBD2 for D (6 bases). The V end lost 3 bases, the J end lost 3 bases, and 12 bases lay between the germline ends. The CDR3 runs 14 residues. From germline, CDR1 is SEHNR and CDR2 FQNEAQ (reference sequence). The CDR3 reads CASSFGGALYEQYF. As DNA, the CDR3 is TGTGCCAGCAGCTTTGGAGGGGCCCTCTACGAGCAGTACTTC.

This clonotype was found many times. This sequence joins TRBV7-2 and TRBJ1-4; a possible D gene is TRBD1 (5 bases). Germline V gene sequence: CDR1 SGHTA, CDR2 FQGNSA. CDR3 size: 16 residues. With 0 bases removed from V and 5 bases from J, the gap between germline ends came to 13 bases. CDR3: CASSLAGTGHNEKLFF. The CDR3 DNA reads TGTGCCAGCAGCTTAGCGGGGACTGGACACAATGAAAAACTGTTTTTT.

This clonotype has a count of ten or more. The V and J genes are TRBV13 and TRBJ1-1; the D gene is possibly TRBD1 (6 bases). Trimming stripped 5 bases from V and 3 bases from J, with 13 bases between. Looked up from germline, CDR1 is PRHDT and CDR2 is FYEKMQ (reference sequence). CDR3 length equals 14 residues. For the CDR3, the DNA is TGTGCCAGCAGCCGCACAGGGAGGGACACTGAAGCTTTCTTT. Protein sequence: CASSRTGRDTEAFF.

Ten or more counts support this clonotype. The chain is built from TRBV5-4 and TRBJ2-5, with 7 bases matching TRBD1. The V and J ends lost 4 bases and 9 bases, in that order; junction bases with no gene match: 12. Germline V gene lookup returns CDR1 SGHNT and CDR2 YYREEE (reference sequence). The CDR3 totals 14 residues. The chain's CDR3 is CASSQPGQRVPQYF. The CDR3 DNA is TGTGCCAGCAGCCAGCCGGGACAGAGGGTTCCCCAGTACTTC.

In this sample, this clonotype turned up many times. The chain uses TRBV9 and TRBJ2-3, with D possibly TRBD2 on 7 matching bases. The CDR3 totals 18 residues. V was shortened by 4 bases and J by 5 bases, with 26 bases between the two germline ends. Germline V gives CDR1 SGDLS, CDR2 YYNGEE. The CDR3: CASSPRLGRGPERDTQYF. The CDR3, as DNA: TGTGCCAGCAGCCCTCGCCTGGGGCGGGGGCCAGAAAGAGATACGCAGTATTTT.

This clonotype was picked up a small number of times. V gene TRBV20-1 combines with J gene TRBJ2-5; a possible D gene is TRBD1 (9 bases). Trimming cost V 6 bases and J 5 bases, with 22 bases left between them. Germline values: CDR1 DFQATT, CDR2 SNEGSKA (reference sequence). The CDR3 is 15 amino acids. CDR3: CSARPGGTGRETQYF. DNA of the CDR3: TGCAGTGCCCGTCCGGGGGGGACAGGGCGGGAGACCCAGTACTTC.

Many counts were recorded for this clonotype. The chain carries TRBV2 and TRBJ2-5; no clear D gene. V gave up 6 bases and J gave up 4 bases, with 9 bases separating them. This CDR3 contains 12 residues. Germline CDR1 SNHLY, CDR2 FYNNEI. In nucleotides, the CDR3 is TGTGCCAGCAGGGGTGAGACAGAGACCCAGTACTTC. This encodes CASRGETETQYF.

In this sample, this clonotype turned up many times. The chain combines TRBV6-4 with TRBJ2-3; 8 bases are a match to TRBD2. The ends lost 4 bases at V and 6 bases at J; junction bases unmatched: 6. CDR1 and CDR2 from the germline V gene are MRHNA and SNTAGT. The CDR3 has 14 amino acids. The CDR3 DNA reads as TGTGCCAGCAGTGCCACTAGCGGCGGGGATACGCAGTATTTT. This translates into CASSATSGGDTQYF.

Relative to its sample, this clonotype is medium-sized. The chain joins TRBV6-6 to TRBJ1-5; possibly TRBD1 for D (5 bases). Trimming removed 2 bases at V and 2 bases at J, with 10 bases between. Germline values: CDR1 MNHNY, CDR2 SVGAGI (reference sequence). This CDR3 contains 15 residues. The CDR3 nucleotides are TGTGCCAGCAGTTACCAGGGCTCCGGCAATCAGCCCCAGCATTTT. Its protein is CASSYQGSGNQPQHF.

The chain recombines TRBV11-1 with TRBJ1-4; 12 positions match TRBD1. This CDR3 is built from 17 residues. V gave up 4 bases and J gave up 6 bases; unmatched junction bases: 9. CDR1 is SGHAT and CDR2 is FQDESV in the germline V gene (reference sequence). The CDR3 region has the DNA TGTGCCAGCAGCTACCGGGACAGGGGGCGCGAGGATGAAAAACTGTTTTTT. Translating gives CASSYRDRGREDEKLFF.

This clonotype occurred many times. The rearrangement joins TRBV5-6 to TRBJ2-1; 9 nucleotides agree with TRBD2. This CDR3 comprises 16 residues. Germline V gene sequence: CDR1 SGHDT, CDR2 YYEEEE. Trimming took 0 bases from V and 3 from J; bases not matched to a gene: 4. CDR3 coding DNA: TGTGCCAGCAGCTTGGGATTTAGCGGGGGCTACAATGAGCAGTTCTTC. Its translation is CASSLGFSGGYNEQFF.

This clonotype has at least ten counts. V gene TRBV2 combines with J gene TRBJ2-2; a possible D gene is TRBD1 (6 bases). The CDR3 loop spans 14 amino acids. The ends were cut back, 8 bases at V and 0 bases at J, with 10 bases in the middle. Germline-derived CDR1 and CDR2 are SNHLY and FYNNEI. The CDR3 DNA reads TGTGCCAGCCTCAGGGGAACGAACACCGGGGAGCTGTTTTTT. It yields the protein CASLRGTNTGELFF.

This chain joins TRBV30 and TRBJ2-1, with 9 bases aligning to TRBD1. V lost 5 bases to trimming and J lost 1 base; unmatched junction nucleotides: 3. There are 14 residues in the CDR3. Germline V gives CDR1 GTSNPN, CDR2 SVGIG (reference sequence). The CDR3 protein is CAWATGGSYNEQFF. The DNA of the CDR3 is TGTGCCTGGGCGACAGGGGGTTCCTACAATGAGCAGTTCTTC. Based on the CDR3 plus reference TRBV30 and TRBJ2-1, the full variable domain is SQTIHQWPATLVQPVGSPLSLECTVEGTSNPNLYWYRQAAGRGLQLLFYSVGIGQISSEVPQNLSASRPQDRQFILSSKKLLLSDSGFYLCAWATGGSYNEQFFGPGTRLTVL.

The sample holds many counts of this clonotype. The chain joins TRBV5-1 to TRBJ2-6; D could derive from TRBD1 or TRBD2 (5 bases each). V was clipped by 5 bases and J by 0 bases, with 9 bases between them. The germline CDR1 and CDR2 sequences are SGHRS and YFSETQ. The CDR3 runs to 15 residues. This chain's CDR3 is CASREGTSGANVLTF. As DNA, the CDR3 is TGCGCCAGCAGGGAAGGGACCTCTGGGGCCAACGTCCTGACTTTC.

This clonotype showed up many times. The genes are TRBV7-9 and TRBJ2-3, with no clear D. Trimming took 5 bases from V and 9 from J, leaving 12 bases between them. The length of the CDR3 is 12 residues. Germline V gene data show CDR1 as SEHNR and CDR2 as FQNEAQ (reference sequence). CDR3 protein: CASSPFQDTQYF. The CDR3 DNA sequence: TGTGCCAGCAGCCCATTTCAGGACACGCAGTATTTT.

This clonotype appeared a few times. The J gene is TRBJ2-5, the V gene TRBV10-3; either TRBD1 or TRBD2 may supply D (6 bases each). This CDR3 is built from 13 residues. Trimming cost V 4 bases and J 4 bases, with 10 bases left between them. Germline CDR1 ENHRY, CDR2 SYGVKD. CDR3 in amino acids: CAISVGGTETQYF. CDR3 in DNA: TGTGCCATCAGTGTGGGGGGCACAGAGACCCAGTACTTC.

This clonotype was counted at least ten times. This rearrangement joins TRBV20-1 to TRBJ1-6, with D unclear. Per germline, CDR1 DFQATT and CDR2 SNEGSKA (reference sequence). The CDR3 consists of 14 residues. Trimming removed 6 bases from V and 7 bases from J, with 16 bases in between. The DNA for the CDR3 is TGCAGTGCGCCACTCGTTGGAGGGAATTCACCCCTCCACTTT. This translates into CSAPLVGGNSPLHF.

This clonotype was detected ten times or more. The V gene is TRBV16, the J gene TRBJ2-7; tentatively, D is TRBD2 (5 bases). V lost 2 bases and J lost 2, with 10 bases in between. The germline gives CDR1 KGHSY, CDR2 FQNENV. This CDR3 contains 14 residues. CDR3: CASSQRTGTYEQYF. The DNA for the CDR3 is TGTGCCAGCAGCCAAAGGACTGGAACCTACGAGCAGTACTTC.

This clonotype was seen at least ten times. The CDR3 spells CASSLVSTGELFF. CDR3 sequence (DNA): TGTGCCAGCAGCTTAGTTAGTACCGGGGAGCTGTTTTTT. The chain carries TRBV7-9 and TRBJ2-2; D not resolved. V was clipped by 1 base and J by 5 bases, with 5 bases between them. This CDR3 comprises 13 residues. Germline V gives CDR1 SEHNR, CDR2 FQNEAQ (reference sequence).

This clonotype has a count of ten or more. In DNA, the CDR3 is TGTGCCAGCAGCTTAGGGTGGTTGTCGGAGGAGGGTACGCAGTATTTT. Its translation is CASSLGWLSEEGTQYF. The chain links TRBV7-2 to TRBJ2-3; a possible D gene is TRBD2 (6 bases). In germline, CDR1 is SGHTA, CDR2 FQGNSA. V lost 1 base, J lost 8 bases, and 19 bases lay in between. The CDR3 covers 16 residues.

V is TRBV19 and J is TRBJ2-3; 7 bases are shared with TRBD1. The CDR3 contains 14 residues. Germline lookup yields CDR1 LNHDA and CDR2 SQIVND (reference sequence). J gave up 3 bases and V 4 bases, and 4 bases lay outside the gene matches. The CDR3 region has the DNA TGTGCCAGTAGTAAAGACAGGGCAACAGATACGCAGTATTTT. It yields the protein CASSKDRATDTQYF.

This clonotype is termed medium-sized. The genes are TRBV29-1 and TRBJ1-2; perhaps TRBD1 as D (5 bases). The CDR3 length is 11 residues. Germline-derived CDR1 and CDR2 are SQVTM and ANQGSEA. V was clipped by 7 bases and J by 4 bases, with 10 bases between them. This CDR3 is CSAGTTYGYTF. The CDR3 DNA is TGCAGCGCCGGGACTACCTATGGCTACACCTTC.

This clonotype was seen repeatedly, ten times or more. V gene TRBV6-5 combines with J gene TRBJ2-6; 8 bases match TRBD2. Unmatched junction bases numbered 7, after V lost 7 bases and J lost 2 bases. Germline assignment: CDR1 MNHEY and CDR2 SVGAGI. The CDR3 is 16 residues long. In DNA, the CDR3 is TGTGCCAGCAAGAGCGGGGGTATGGCTGGGGCCAACGTCCTGACTTTC. Amino acids: CASKSGGMAGANVLTF.

This clonotype was counted many times. V gene TRBV9 combines with J gene TRBJ2-5; D possibly corresponds to TRBD1 (6 bases). This CDR3 is built from 14 residues. Trimming stripped 3 bases from V and 2 bases from J, with 11 bases between. Germline V gene data show CDR1 as SGDLS and CDR2 as YYNGEE. CDR3 residues: CASSGGQMQETQYF. DNA for the CDR3: TGTGCCAGCAGCGGAGGACAGATGCAAGAGACCCAGTACTTC.

The J gene is TRBJ1-6, the V gene TRBV5-1; possible D gene TRBD1, 5 bases. Germline V gene data show CDR1 as SGHRS and CDR2 as YFSETQ. The CDR3 sequence is 16 residues long. The ends were cut back, 4 bases at V and 9 bases at J, with 20 bases in the middle. In nucleotides, the CDR3 is TGCGCCAGCAGCCAGGGCGGGGCCGCAGGAGGTTCACCCCTCCACTTT. Translating gives CASSQGGAAGGSPLHF.

This clonotype was recorded many times. This chain links TRBV7-2 with TRBJ2-5; D unresolved. Germline V gives CDR1 SGHTA, CDR2 FQGNSA. V lost 3 bases and J lost 6, with 11 bases in between. The CDR3 is 13 amino acids. The CDR3 loop is CASSFGVGKTQYF. The CDR3, as DNA: TGTGCCAGCAGCTTTGGGGTGGGGAAGACCCAGTACTTC.